This T cell receptor (beta chain) derives from a study of response to subunit inactivated influenza vaccine. General study findings and limits: Only a handful of new T cells, the authors suggested, are recruited with each seasonal influenza vaccination.

Ten or more counts support this clonotype. Its specificity is not known. CDR1 is MDHEN, CDR2 SYDVKM, per germline. Trimming cost V 6 bases and J 9 bases; bases outside gene matches: 9. The CDR3 runs 14 residues. MiXCR was run by TCRdb on the RT-PCR reads, yielding one entry per CDR3 protein. The data show about 240,000 distinct CDR3 sequences, 9% to 15% seen once. The chain links TRBV28 to TRBJ2-1, with TRBD2 matching 9 bases. The sample consisted of non-naive T cells sorted from PBMCs, taken less than 15 days before vaccination. This clonotype was obtained from a man aged 45 to 65 who received an inactivated influenza vaccine. The CDR3 coding sequence is TGTGCCAGCAGCAACAGACTAGCGGCCTTTGAGCAGTTCTTC. This codes for CASSNRLAAFEQFF.